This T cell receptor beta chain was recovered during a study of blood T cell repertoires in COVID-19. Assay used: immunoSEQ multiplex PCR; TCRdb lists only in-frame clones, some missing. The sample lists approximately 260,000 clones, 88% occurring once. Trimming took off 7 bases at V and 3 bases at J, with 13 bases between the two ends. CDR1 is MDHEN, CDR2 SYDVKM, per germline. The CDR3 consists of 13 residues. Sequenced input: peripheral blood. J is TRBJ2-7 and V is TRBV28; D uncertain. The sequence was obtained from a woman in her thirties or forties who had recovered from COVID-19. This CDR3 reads CASNPTPNYEQYF. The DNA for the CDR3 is TGTGCCAGCAACCCTACCCCCAACTACGAGCAGTACTTC.